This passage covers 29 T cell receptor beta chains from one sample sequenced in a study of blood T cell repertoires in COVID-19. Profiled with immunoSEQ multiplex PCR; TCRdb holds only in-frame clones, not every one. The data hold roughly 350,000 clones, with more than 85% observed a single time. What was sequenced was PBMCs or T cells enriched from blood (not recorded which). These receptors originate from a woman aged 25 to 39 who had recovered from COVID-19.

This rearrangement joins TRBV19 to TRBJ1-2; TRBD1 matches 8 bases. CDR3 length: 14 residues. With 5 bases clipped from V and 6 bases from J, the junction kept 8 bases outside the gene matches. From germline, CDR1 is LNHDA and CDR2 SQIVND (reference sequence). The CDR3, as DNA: TGTGCCAGTAGTGTCGACAGGGGCCGTGATGGCTACACCTTC. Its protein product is CASSVDRGRDGYTF.

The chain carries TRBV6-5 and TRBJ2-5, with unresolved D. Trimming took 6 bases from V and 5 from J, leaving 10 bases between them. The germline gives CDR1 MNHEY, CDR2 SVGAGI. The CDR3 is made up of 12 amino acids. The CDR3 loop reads CASSSGWETQYF. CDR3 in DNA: TGTGCCAGCAGCTCAGGCTGGGAGACCCAGTACTTC.

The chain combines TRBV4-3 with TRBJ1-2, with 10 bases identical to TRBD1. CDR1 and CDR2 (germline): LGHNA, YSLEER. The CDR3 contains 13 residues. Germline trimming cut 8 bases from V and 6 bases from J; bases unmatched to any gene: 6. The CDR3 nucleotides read TGCGCCAGCCGCGACAGGGGGCAAGATGGCTACACCTTC. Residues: CASRDRGQDGYTF.

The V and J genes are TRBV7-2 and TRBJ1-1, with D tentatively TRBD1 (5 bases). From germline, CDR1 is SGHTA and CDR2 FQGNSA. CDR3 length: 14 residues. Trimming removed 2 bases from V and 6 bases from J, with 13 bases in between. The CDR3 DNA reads TGTGCCAGCAGCTTACTAGGGGCCGGGTCTGAAGCTTTCTTT. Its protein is CASSLLGAGSEAFF.

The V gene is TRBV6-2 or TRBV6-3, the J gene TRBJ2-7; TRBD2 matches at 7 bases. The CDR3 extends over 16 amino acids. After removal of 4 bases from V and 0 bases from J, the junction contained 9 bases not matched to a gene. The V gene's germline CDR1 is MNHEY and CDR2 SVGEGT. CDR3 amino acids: CASSSPLGRSSYEQYF. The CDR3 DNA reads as TGTGCCAGCAGTTCTCCCCTCGGGAGGAGCTCCTACGAGCAGTACTTC.

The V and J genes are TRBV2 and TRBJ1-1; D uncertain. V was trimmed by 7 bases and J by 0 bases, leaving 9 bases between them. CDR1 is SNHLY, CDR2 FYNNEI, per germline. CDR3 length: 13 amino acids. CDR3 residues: CASMGPMNTEAFF. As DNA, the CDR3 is TGTGCCAGCATGGGCCCCATGAACACTGAAGCTTTCTTT.

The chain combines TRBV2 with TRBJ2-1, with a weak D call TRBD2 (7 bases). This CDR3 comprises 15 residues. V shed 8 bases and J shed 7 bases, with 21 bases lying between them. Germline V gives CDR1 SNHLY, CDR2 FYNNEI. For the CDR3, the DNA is TGTGCCAGCCCCAACGGGGGGAATAGGGGGAATGAGCAGTTCTTC. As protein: CASPNGGNRGNEQFF.

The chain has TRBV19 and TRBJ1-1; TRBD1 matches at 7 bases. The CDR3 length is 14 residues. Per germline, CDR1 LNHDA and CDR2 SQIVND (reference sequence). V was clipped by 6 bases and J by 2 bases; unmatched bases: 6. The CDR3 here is CASRVHRGNTEAFF. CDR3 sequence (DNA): TGTGCCAGTAGAGTGCACAGGGGCAACACTGAAGCTTTCTTT.

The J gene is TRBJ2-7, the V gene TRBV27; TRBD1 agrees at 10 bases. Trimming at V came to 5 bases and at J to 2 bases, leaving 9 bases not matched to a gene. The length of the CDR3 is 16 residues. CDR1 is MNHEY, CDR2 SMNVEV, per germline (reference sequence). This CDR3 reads CASSAPRDRGTYEQYF. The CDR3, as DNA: TGTGCCAGCAGTGCCCCCCGGGACAGGGGAACCTACGAGCAGTACTTC.

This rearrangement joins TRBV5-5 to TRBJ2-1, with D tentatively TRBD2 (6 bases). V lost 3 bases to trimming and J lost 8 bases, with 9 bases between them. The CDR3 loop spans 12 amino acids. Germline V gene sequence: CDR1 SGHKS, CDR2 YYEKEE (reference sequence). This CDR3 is CASSYSGDEQFF. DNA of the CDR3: TGTGCCAGCAGCTATTCGGGGGATGAGCAGTTCTTC.

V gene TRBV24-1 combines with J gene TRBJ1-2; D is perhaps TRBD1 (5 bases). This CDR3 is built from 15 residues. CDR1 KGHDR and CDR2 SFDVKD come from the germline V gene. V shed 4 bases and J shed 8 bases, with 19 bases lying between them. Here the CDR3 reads CATSENSLTGEGYTF. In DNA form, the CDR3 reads TGTGCCACCAGTGAAAATTCCCTAACAGGAGAGGGCTACACCTTC.

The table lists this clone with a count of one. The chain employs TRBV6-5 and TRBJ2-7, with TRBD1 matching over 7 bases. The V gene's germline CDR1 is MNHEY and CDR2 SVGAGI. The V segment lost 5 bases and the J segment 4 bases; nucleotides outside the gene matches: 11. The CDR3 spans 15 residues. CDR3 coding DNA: TGTGCCAGCAGTCAGATGAGGGGGCGCGATTACGAGCAGTACTTC. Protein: CASSQMRGRDYEQYF.

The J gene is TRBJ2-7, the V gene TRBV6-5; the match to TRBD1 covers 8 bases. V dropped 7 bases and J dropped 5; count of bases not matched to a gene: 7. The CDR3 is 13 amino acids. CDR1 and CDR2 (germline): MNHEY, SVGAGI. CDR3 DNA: TGTGCCAGCACCGACAGGGGTGGGAACGAGCAGTACTTC. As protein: CASTDRGGNEQYF.

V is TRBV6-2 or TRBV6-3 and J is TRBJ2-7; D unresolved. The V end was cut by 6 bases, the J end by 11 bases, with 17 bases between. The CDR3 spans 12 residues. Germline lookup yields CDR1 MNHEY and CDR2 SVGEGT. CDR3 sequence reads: CASSQAAPLEYF. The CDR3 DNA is TGTGCCAGCAGCCAGGCAGCGCCCTTGGAGTACTTC.

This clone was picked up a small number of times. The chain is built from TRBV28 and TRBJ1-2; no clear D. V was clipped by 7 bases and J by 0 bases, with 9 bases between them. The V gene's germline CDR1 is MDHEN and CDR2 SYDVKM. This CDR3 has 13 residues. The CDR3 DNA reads TGTGCCAGCATGACATTAGCTAACTATGGCTACACCTTC. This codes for CASMTLANYGYTF.

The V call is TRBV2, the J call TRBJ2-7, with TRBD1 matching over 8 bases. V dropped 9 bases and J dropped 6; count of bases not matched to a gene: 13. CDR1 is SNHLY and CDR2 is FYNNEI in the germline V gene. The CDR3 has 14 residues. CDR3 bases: TGTGCCAGAGGACAGGGCCGATTTTCGGGCGAGCAGTACTTC. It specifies CARGQGRFSGEQYF.

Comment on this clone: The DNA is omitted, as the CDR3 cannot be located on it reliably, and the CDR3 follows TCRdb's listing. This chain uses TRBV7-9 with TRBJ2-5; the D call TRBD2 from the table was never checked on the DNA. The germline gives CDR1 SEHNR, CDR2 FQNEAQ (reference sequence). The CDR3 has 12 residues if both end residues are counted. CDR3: CASSFGGGTPYF.

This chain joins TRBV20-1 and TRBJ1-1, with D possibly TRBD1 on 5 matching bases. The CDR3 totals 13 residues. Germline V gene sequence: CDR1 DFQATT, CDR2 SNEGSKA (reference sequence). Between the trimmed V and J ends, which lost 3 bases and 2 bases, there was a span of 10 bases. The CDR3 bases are TGCAGTGCTAGTAGGGGTGGCAACACTGAAGCTTTCTTT. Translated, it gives CSASRGGNTEAFF.

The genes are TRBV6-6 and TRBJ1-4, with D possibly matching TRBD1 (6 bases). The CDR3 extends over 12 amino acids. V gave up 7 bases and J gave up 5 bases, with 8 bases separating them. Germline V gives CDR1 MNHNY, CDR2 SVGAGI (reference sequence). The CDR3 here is CASKQGNEKLFF. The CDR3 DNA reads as TGTGCCAGCAAGCAGGGGAATGAAAAACTGTTTTTT.

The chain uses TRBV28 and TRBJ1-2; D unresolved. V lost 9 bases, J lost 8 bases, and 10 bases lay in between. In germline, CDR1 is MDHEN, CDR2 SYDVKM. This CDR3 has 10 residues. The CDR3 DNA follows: TGTGCCAGTCAATCGCGAGGCTACACCTTC. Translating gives CASQSRGYTF.

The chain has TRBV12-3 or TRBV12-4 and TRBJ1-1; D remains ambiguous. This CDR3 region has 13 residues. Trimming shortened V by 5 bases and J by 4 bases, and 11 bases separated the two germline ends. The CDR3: CASSLLGITEAFF. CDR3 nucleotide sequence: TGTGCCAGCAGTCTCCTAGGTATCACTGAAGCTTTCTTT.

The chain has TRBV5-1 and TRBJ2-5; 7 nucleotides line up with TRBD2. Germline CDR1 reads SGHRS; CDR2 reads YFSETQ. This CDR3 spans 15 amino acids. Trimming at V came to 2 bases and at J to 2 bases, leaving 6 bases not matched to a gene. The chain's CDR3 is CASSLGASGQETQYF. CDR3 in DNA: TGCGCCAGCAGCTTAGGCGCTAGCGGACAAGAGACCCAGTACTTC. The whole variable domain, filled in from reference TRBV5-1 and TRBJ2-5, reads KAGVTQTPRYLIKTRGQQVTLSCSPISGHRSVSWYQQTPGQGLQFLFEYFSETQRNKGNFPGRFSGRQFSNSRSEMNVSTLELGDSALYLCASSLGASGQETQYFGPGTRLLVL.

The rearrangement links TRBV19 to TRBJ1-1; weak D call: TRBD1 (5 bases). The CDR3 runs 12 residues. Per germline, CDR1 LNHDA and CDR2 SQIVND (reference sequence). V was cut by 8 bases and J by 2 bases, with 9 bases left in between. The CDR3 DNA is TGTGCCAGTCAGGACACCAACACTGAAGCTTTCTTT. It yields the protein CASQDTNTEAFF.

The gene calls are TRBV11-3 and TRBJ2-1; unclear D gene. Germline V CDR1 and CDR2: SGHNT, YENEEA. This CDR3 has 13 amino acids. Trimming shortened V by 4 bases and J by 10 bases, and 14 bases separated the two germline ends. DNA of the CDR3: TGTGCCAGCAGCTCCCGGGTGCAGAACGAGCAGTTCTTC. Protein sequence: CASSSRVQNEQFF.

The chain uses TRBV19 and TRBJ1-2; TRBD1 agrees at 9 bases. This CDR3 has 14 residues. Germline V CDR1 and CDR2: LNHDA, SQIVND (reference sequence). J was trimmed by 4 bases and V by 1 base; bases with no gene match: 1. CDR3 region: CASSIGDRVYGYTF. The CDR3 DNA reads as TGTGCCAGTAGTATAGGGGACAGGGTCTATGGCTACACCTTC.

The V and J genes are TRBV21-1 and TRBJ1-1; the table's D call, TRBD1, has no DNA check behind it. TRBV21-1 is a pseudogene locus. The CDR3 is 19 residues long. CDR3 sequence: CASSTLTGQGADKGTEAFF. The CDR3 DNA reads TGTGCCAGCAGCACCTTAACGGGGCAGGGGGCAGATAAGGGCACTGAAGCTTTCTTT.

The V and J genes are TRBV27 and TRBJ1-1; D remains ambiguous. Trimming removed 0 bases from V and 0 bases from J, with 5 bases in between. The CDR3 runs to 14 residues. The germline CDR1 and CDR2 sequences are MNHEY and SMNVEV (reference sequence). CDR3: CASSLSTMNTEAFF. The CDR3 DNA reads TGTGCCAGCAGTTTATCGACAATGAACACTGAAGCTTTCTTT.

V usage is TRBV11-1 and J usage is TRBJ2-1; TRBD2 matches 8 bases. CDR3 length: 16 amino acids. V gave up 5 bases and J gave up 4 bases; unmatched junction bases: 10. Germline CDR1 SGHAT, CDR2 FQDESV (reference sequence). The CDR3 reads CASSPRRRGEYNEQFF. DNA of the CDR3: TGTGCCAGCAGCCCCAGGCGGCGGGGGGAGTACAATGAGCAGTTCTTC.

CDR3 loop: CASSGGRGIAYEQYF. As DNA, the CDR3 is TGTGCCAGCAGCGGCGGGAGGGGAATAGCCTACGAGCAGTACTTC. V is TRBV5-4 and J is TRBJ2-7; TRBD2 matches 9 bases. This CDR3 contains 15 residues. V dropped 4 bases and J dropped 2; count of bases not matched to a gene: 7. Germline CDR1 is SGHNT and CDR2 is YYREEE (reference sequence).